The sequence of this TCR beta chain was determined in a study of graft-versus-host responses after intestinal transplantation. Study details: Transplants were multivisceral, liver-intestinal, or isolated intestinal.

The CDR3 runs 14 residues. Per germline, CDR1 LNHDA and CDR2 SQIVND (reference sequence). With respect to this clone: Antigen: not known.

Study outcomes and limitations: The study associated peak circulating GvH clone levels with early post-transplant HvG declines.

The assay was immunoSEQ multiplex PCR, and TCRdb's table has in-frame clones only and misses some. The sample lists tens of thousands of clones; approximately 94% were seen once. The V and J genes are TRBV19 and TRBJ2-5; D uncertain. The J call is uncertain, as TRBJ2-7 better fits the DNA end. The specimen comprised unstimulated CD8+ T cells sorted from spleen or lymph node cells, sampled before intestinal transplant. This sequence originates from a human donor who received an intestinal transplant. The DNA of the CDR3 is TGTGCCAGTAGTATAGGGCACGGAAACTACGAGCAGTACTTC. It yields the protein CASSIGHGNYEQYF.